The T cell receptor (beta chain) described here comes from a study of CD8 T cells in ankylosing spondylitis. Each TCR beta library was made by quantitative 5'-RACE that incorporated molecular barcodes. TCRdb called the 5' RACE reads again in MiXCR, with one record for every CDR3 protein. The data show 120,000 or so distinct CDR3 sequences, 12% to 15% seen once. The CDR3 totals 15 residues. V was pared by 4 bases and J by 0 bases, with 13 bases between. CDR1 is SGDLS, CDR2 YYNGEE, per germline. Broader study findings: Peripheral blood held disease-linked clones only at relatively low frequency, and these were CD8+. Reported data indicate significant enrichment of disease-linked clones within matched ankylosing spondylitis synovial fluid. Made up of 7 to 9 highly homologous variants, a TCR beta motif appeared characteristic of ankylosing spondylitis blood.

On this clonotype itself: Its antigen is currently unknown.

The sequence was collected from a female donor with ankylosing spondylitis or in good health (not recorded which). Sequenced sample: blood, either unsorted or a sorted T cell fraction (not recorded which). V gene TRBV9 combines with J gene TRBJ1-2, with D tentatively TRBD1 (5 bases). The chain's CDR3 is CASSTQTVANYGYTF. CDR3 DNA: TGTGCCAGCAGCACCCAGACAGTCGCTAACTATGGCTACACCTTC. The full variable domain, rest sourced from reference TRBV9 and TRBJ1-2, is DSGVTQTPKHLITATGQRVTLRCSPRSGDLSVYWYQQSLDQGLQFLIQYYNGEERAKGNILERFSAQQFPDLHSELNLSSLELGDSALYFCASSTQTVANYGYTFGSGTRLTVV.